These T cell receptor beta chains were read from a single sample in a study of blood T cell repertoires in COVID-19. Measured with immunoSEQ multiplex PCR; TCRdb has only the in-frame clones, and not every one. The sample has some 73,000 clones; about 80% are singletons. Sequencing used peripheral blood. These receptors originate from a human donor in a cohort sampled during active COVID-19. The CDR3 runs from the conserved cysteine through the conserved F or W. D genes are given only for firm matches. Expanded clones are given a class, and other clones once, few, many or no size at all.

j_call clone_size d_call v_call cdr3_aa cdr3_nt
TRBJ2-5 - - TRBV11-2 CASSRRTVQETQYF TGTGCCAGCAGCCGCAGGACAGTCCAAGAGACCCAGTACTTC
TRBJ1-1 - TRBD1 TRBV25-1 CASSDPGQGNTEAFF TGTGCCAGCAGTGACCCGGGACAGGGGAACACTGAAGCTTTCTTT
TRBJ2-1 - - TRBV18 CASSLESGWNEQFF TGTGCCAGCTCGCTGGAATCAGGTTGGAATGAGCAGTTCTTC
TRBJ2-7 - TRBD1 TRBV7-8 CASSSRGDRVNWEQYF TGTGCCAGCAGCTCCCGAGGGGACAGGGTGAATTGGGAGCAGTACTTC
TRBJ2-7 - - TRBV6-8 CASTSKGAGSYEQYF TGTGCCAGCACCTCCAAAGGGGCAGGGTCCTACGAGCAGTACTTC
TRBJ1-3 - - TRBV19 CASARGADGNTIYF TGTGCCAGTGCGCGGGGGGCGGACGGAAACACCATATATTTT
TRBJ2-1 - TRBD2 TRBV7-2 CASSLLLAGGPYQYNEQFF TGTGCCAGCAGCTTACTTCTAGCGGGGGGCCCTTATCAGTACAATGAGCAGTTCTTC
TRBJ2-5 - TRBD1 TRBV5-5 CASNLPGTGSRETQYF TGTGCCAGCAACCTGCCGGGGACAGGGTCTAGGGAGACCCAGTACTTC
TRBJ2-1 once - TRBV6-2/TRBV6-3 CASSYSMGGEQFF TGTGCCAGCAGTTACTCGATGGGGGGTGAGCAGTTCTTC
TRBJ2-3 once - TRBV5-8 CASSFTWETQYF TGTGCCAGCAGCTTTACATGGGAGACGCAGTATTTT
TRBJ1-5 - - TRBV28 CASTNSNQPQHF TGTGCCAGCACTAATAGCAATCAGCCCCAGCATTTT
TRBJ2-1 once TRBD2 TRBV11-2 CASSGISGGAFEQFF TGTGCCAGCAGCGGGATTAGCGGGGGGGCTTTTGAGCAGTTCTTC
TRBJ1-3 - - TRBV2 CASLQSSENTIYF TGTGCCAGCCTACAGTCGTCGGAAAACACCATATATTTT
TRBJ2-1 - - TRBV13 CASSFARGNNEQFF TGTGCCAGCAGCTTTGCCAGGGGAAACAATGAGCAGTTCTTC
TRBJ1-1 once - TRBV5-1 CASSLEGGGTEAFF TGCGCCAGCAGCTTGGAGGGAGGAGGAACTGAAGCTTTCTTT
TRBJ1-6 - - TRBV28 CASSTPAGSNFSPLHF TGTGCCAGCAGTACTCCCGCGGGATCGAATTTCTCACCCCTCCACTTT
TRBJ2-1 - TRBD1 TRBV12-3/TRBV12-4 CASRGDRYNEQFF TGTGCCAGCAGGGGGGACAGGTACAATGAGCAGTTCTTC
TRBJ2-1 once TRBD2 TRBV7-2 CASSRLANEQFF TGTGCCAGCAGCCGACTAGCCAATGAGCAGTTCTTC
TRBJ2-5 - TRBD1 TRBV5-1 CASSPVEGQDQETQYF TGCGCCAGCAGCCCGGTGGAGGGACAGGACCAAGAGACCCAGTACTTC
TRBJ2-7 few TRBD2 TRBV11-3 CASSLTGLAQYEQYF TGTGCCAGCAGCTTAACGGGACTAGCGCAATACGAGCAGTACTTC
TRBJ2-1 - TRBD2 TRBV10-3 CAISRSPSGGGDNEQFF TGTGCCATCAGCCGCTCCCCTAGCGGGGGAGGGGACAATGAGCAGTTCTTC
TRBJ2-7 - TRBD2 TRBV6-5 CASSSQRGYEQYF TGTGCCAGCAGTTCTCAGCGGGGCTACGAGCAGTACTTC
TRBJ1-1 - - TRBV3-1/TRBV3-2 CATAPDRSNTEAFF TGTGCCACCGCCCCTGACAGGTCGAACACTGAAGCTTTCTTT
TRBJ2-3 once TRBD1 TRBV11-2 CASTPDRQGASDTQYF TGTGCCAGCACCCCCGATAGACAGGGGGCTTCAGATACGCAGTATTTT
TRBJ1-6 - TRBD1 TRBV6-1 CASSEAEGAGNSPLHF TGTGCCAGCAGTGAAGCTGAGGGGGCTGGTAATTCACCCCTCCACTTT
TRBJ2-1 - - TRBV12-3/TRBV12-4 CASSLGVNEQFF TGTGCCAGCAGCCTAGGGGTAAACGAGCAGTTCTTC
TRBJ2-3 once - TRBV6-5 CASSGTITTTDTQYF TGTGCCAGCAGCGGGACAATAACTACCACAGATACGCAGTATTTT
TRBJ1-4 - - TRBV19 CASSIGTRKNEKLFF TGTGCCAGTAGTATCGGGACACGGAAGAATGAAAAACTGTTTTTT
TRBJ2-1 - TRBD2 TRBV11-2 CASSRPGGGSRDEQFF TGTGCCAGCAGCCGTCCCGGGGGGGGATCCCGGGATGAGCAGTTCTTC
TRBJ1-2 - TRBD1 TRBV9 CASSVSSGQGEYGYTF TGTGCCAGCAGCGTTTCGTCGGGACAGGGTGAATATGGCTACACCTTC
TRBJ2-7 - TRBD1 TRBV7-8 CASSRQGAYEQYF TGTGCCAGCAGCAGACAGGGAGCCTACGAGCAGTACTTC
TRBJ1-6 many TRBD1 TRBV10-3 CAAHGDRGRSPLHF TGTGCCGCCCACGGGGACAGGGGTCGTTCACCCCTCCACTTT
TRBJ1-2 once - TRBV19 CASSPSLGKGYTF TGTGCCAGTAGTCCTTCCCTCGGGAAAGGCTACACCTTC
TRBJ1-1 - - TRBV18 CASSNQRMNTEAFF TGTGCCAGCTCAAACCAGCGCATGAACACTGAAGCTTTCTTT
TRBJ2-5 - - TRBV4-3 CASSQDRVRETQYF TGCGCCAGCAGCCAAGATCGAGTACGAGAGACCCAGTACTTC
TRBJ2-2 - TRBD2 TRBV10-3 CAIGSLAGETGELFF TGTGCCATCGGGAGCCTAGCGGGGGAAACCGGGGAGCTGTTTTTT
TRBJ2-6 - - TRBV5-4 CASSLGRERGANVLTF TGTGCCAGCAGCTTGGGACGCGAGCGCGGGGCCAACGTCCTGACTTTC
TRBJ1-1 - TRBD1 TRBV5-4 CASSRTGKDTEAFF TGTGCCAGCAGCCGGACAGGGAAGGACACTGAAGCTTTCTTT
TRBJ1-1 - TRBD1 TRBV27 CASRVQGPNTEAFF TGTGCCAGCAGGGTACAGGGGCCGAACACTGAAGCTTTCTTT
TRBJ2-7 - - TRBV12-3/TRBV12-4 CASSGGTYEQYF TGTGCCAGCAGTGGCGGAACCTACGAGCAGTACTTC
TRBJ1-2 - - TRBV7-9 CASTRGSSDGYTF TGTGCCAGCACCCGCGGGTCCTCGGATGGCTACACCTTC
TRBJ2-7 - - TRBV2 CASSSWEDTYEQYF TGTGCCAGCAGTTCCTGGGAGGATACCTACGAGCAGTACTTC
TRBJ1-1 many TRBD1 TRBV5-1 CASSLGQGGTEAFF TGCGCCAGCAGCTTGGGACAGGGAGGAACTGAAGCTTTCTTT
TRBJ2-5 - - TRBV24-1 CATSDGRNILNKETQYF TGTGCCACCAGTGATGGGAGAAACATACTAAACAAAGAGACCCAGTACTTC
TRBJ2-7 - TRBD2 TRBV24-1 CATSDPGTSGGEQYF TGTGCCACCAGTGACCCCGGGACTAGCGGGGGCGAGCAGTACTTC
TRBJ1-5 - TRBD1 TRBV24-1 CATSDGGTGLSQPQHF TGTGCCACCAGTGACGGAGGGACAGGGTTAAGCCAGCCCCAGCATTTT
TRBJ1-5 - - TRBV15 CATSRDRTAYSNQPQHF TGTGCCACCAGCAGAGATCGAACAGCCTATAGCAATCAGCCCCAGCATTTT
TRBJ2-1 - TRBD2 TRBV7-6 CASSSTSGSYNEQFF TGTGCCAGCAGCTCTACTAGCGGGTCCTACAATGAGCAGTTCTTC
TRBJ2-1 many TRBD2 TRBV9 CASSARTSGGQGEQFF TGTGCCAGCAGCGCCAGGACTAGCGGGGGGCAGGGTGAGCAGTTCTTC
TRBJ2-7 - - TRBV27 CASSLSWQGGYEQYF TGTGCCAGCAGTTTATCGTGGCAGGGCGGCTACGAGCAGTACTTC
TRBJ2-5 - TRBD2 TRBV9 CASSVGLAGGEETQYF TGTGCCAGCAGCGTAGGCTTAGCGGGGGGAGAGGAGACCCAGTACTTC
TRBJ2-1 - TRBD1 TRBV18 CASSLSSGGAWYNEQFF TGTGCCAGCTCACTCAGTTCAGGGGGCGCTTGGTACAATGAGCAGTTCTTC
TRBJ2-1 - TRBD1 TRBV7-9 CASSHSDRGRKNEQFF TGTGCCAGCAGCCACTCGGACAGGGGGCGGAAAAATGAGCAGTTCTTC
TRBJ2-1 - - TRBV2 CASSLNTGSGEQFF TGTGCCAGCAGTCTTAACACAGGGTCCGGTGAGCAGTTCTTC
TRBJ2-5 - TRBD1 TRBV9 CASNRDRGSETQYF TGTGCCAGCAACCGGGACAGGGGGTCAGAGACCCAGTACTTC
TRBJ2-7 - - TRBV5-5 CASSFIPTELYEQYF TGTGCCAGCAGCTTTATTCCCACCGAACTTTACGAGCAGTACTTC
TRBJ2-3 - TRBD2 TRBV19 CASRRLAGGQDTQYF TGTGCCAGCCGGCGGCTAGCGGGGGGCCAGGATACGCAGTATTTT
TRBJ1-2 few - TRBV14 CASSQDGGSSYGYTF TGTGCCAGCAGCCAAGATGGGGGGTCAAGCTATGGCTACACCTTC